Each of the 15 T cell receptor beta chains below was sequenced from the same sample in a study of early T cells in non-severe SARS-CoV-2 infection. A single record per CDR3 protein comes from TCRdb applying MiXCR to the 5' RACE reads. The sample comprises about 55,000 distinct CDR3 sequences, about 15% of which are singletons, and about 9% rests with the top ten. The sample was whole blood, taken at baseline. The receptors were sampled from an adult who was a healthcare worker with PCR-confirmed SARS-CoV-2 infection or an uninfected control (not recorded which).

The rearrangement joins TRBV9 to TRBJ2-3; 12 bases are a match to TRBD2. The CDR3 has 16 residues. Per germline, CDR1 SGDLS and CDR2 YYNGEE. The junction had 4 bases not matched to a gene; V was cut back by 0 bases and J by 5 bases. The CDR3 DNA sequence: TGTGCCAGCAGCGTAGCGGCGGGACTAGCGGGAGATACGCAGTATTTT. It translates to CASSVAAGLAGDTQYF.

V gene TRBV4-1 combines with J gene TRBJ2-2; D remains ambiguous. The germline gives CDR1 MGHRA, CDR2 YSYEKL. The CDR3 totals 15 residues. With 0 bases removed from V and 8 bases from J, the gap between germline ends came to 13 bases. The CDR3 is CASSQDSTIWGELFF. CDR3 nucleotide sequence: TGCGCCAGCAGCCAAGATAGCACCATTTGGGGGGAGCTGTTTTTT.

The J gene is TRBJ2-7, the V gene TRBV6-5, with 10 bases fitting TRBD1. There are 13 residues in the CDR3. Germline V gene sequence: CDR1 MNHEY, CDR2 SVGAGI. V was pared by 6 bases and J by 2 bases, with 1 base of the junction left unmatched. In DNA, the CDR3 is TGTGCCAGCAGGGGGACAGGGGCCTACGAGCAGTACTTC. Amino acids: CASRGTGAYEQYF.

The table lists this clonotype with many counts. This rearrangement joins TRBV18 to TRBJ2-7, with 8 bases identical to TRBD2. Looked up from germline, CDR1 is KGHSH and CDR2 is LQKENI. The CDR3 consists of 15 residues. After removal of 1 base from V and 2 bases from J, the junction contained 4 bases not matched to a gene. CDR3 bases: TGTGCCAGCTCACCACTACTAGCGGCGACCTACGAGCAGTACTTC. It codes for CASSPLLAATYEQYF. Variable domain in full (rest from reference TRBV18 and TRBJ2-7): NAGVMQNPRHLVRRRGQEARLRCSPMKGHSHVYWYRQLPEEGLKFMVYLQKENIIDESGMPKERFSAEFPKEGPSILRIQQVVRGDSAAYFCASSPLLAATYEQYFGPGTRLTVT.

This clonotype was seen a handful of times. This chain joins TRBV25-1 and TRBJ2-1; 11 bases line up with TRBD1. With V trimmed by 5 bases and J by 6 bases, 6 bases remained unmatched. This CDR3 spans 15 amino acids. Germline V CDR1 and CDR2: MGHDK, SYGVNS. CDR3 region: CASSPPGQGGNEQFF. The CDR3 nucleotides are TGTGCCAGCAGTCCACCGGGACAGGGGGGCAATGAGCAGTTCTTC.

This clonotype was seen a few times. The rearrangement joins TRBV5-1 to TRBJ1-1, with D uncertain. With 2 bases removed from V and 0 bases from J, the gap between germline ends came to 8 bases. The CDR3 consists of 14 residues. The V gene's germline CDR1 is SGHRS and CDR2 YFSETQ. The CDR3 sequence is CASSLDGMNTEAFF. Here the CDR3 DNA reads TGCGCCAGCAGCTTAGACGGCATGAACACTGAAGCTTTCTTT.

This clonotype was recorded at least ten times. The chain couples TRBV5-4 to TRBJ2-3, with D perhaps TRBD1 or TRBD2 (5 bases each). Germline CDR1 reads SGHNT; CDR2 reads YYREEE (reference sequence). This CDR3 has 15 amino acids. Trimming left V 6 bases short and J 2 bases short, with 16 bases between. The CDR3 DNA follows: TGTGCCAGCACCCAACGGGGCAGCTCCACAGATACGCAGTATTTT. Translation: CASTQRGSSTDTQYF.

V gene TRBV3-1 combines with J gene TRBJ2-1, with TRBD2 identical over 9 bases. The CDR3 has 15 residues. With 4 bases clipped from V and 5 bases from J, the junction kept 6 bases outside the gene matches. Germline values: CDR1 LGHDT, CDR2 YNNKEL (reference sequence). CDR3 residues: CASSLRASGNNEQFF. The CDR3 DNA is TGTGCCAGCAGCCTCCGGGCTAGCGGGAACAATGAGCAGTTCTTC.

This clonotype showed up many times. The chain's CDR3 is CASSPEFSDGYTF. In DNA, the CDR3 is TGTGCCAGCAGCCCAGAGTTCTCCGATGGCTACACCTTC. The chain uses TRBV5-4 and TRBJ1-2; the D is unclear. Per germline, CDR1 SGHNT and CDR2 YYREEE (reference sequence). This CDR3 is 13 amino acids long. V gave up 4 bases and J gave up 6 bases, with 13 bases separating them. The full variable domain, its missing parts supplied by reference TRBV5-4 and TRBJ1-2, is ETGVTQSPTHLIKTRGQQVTLRCSSQSGHNTVSWYQQALGQGPQFIFQYYREEENGRGNFPPRFSGLQFPNYSSELNVNALELDDSALYLCASSPEFSDGYTFGSGTRLTVV.

This clonotype came up a few times. The rearrangement uses TRBV5-6 and TRBJ1-2, with TRBD1 as a possible D gene (6 bases). Trimming left V 3 bases short and J 5 bases short, with 8 bases between. The CDR3 sequence is 12 residues long. The germline gives CDR1 SGHDT, CDR2 YYEEEE. CDR3: CASSSGVYGYTF. The CDR3 DNA is TGTGCCAGCAGCTCAGGGGTTTATGGCTACACCTTC.

This clonotype was observed a handful of times. The junction and the germline gene differ at one end; a read error may be behind it. V is TRBV7-8 and J is TRBJ1-1; D is ambiguous. Germline loops: CDR1 SGHVS, CDR2 FQNEAQ. The CDR3 has 12 amino acids. CDR3 in DNA: TGTGCCAGCAGTCCTTCTAACAGTGAAGCTTTCTTT. It specifies CASSPSNSEAFF. Combining the CDR3 with reference TRBV7-8 and TRBJ1-1 gives the whole variable domain GAGVSQSPRYKVAKRGQDVALRCDPISGHVSLFWYQQALGQGPEFLTYFQNEAQLDKSGLPSDRFFAERPEGSVSTLKIQRTQQEDSAVYLCASSPSNSEAFFGQGTRLTVV.

This clonotype was picked up a small number of times. The chain carries TRBV7-9 and TRBJ2-3, with D unresolved. Trimming took 6 bases from V and 0 from J, leaving 10 bases between them. The CDR3 consists of 14 residues. Germline assignment: CDR1 SEHNR and CDR2 FQNEAQ (reference sequence). CDR3 DNA: TGTGCCAGCAGTTCGGCGACTAGCACAGATACGCAGTATTTT. It codes for CASSSATSTDTQYF.

This clonotype was found many times. This chain uses TRBV7-2 with TRBJ2-7, with 9 bases aligning to TRBD1. The CDR3 runs to 16 residues. The trim removed 5 bases at V and 4 bases at J, leaving 12 bases unmatched. Germline V gives CDR1 SGHTA, CDR2 FQGNSA. The CDR3 coding sequence is TGTGCCAGCAGCGCCTCCGGGACAGGGCATCGGTACGAGCAGTACTTC. It codes for CASSASGTGHRYEQYF.

The gene calls are TRBV4-1 and TRBJ2-2, with 7 nucleotides matching TRBD1. There are 16 residues in the CDR3. Unmatched junction bases numbered 5, after V lost 4 bases and J lost 0 bases. Germline CDR1 and CDR2: MGHRA and YSYEKL. The CDR3 bases are TGCGCCAGCAGCCCGGTTGGGACAGCGAACACCGGGGAGCTGTTTTTT. Its protein product is CASSPVGTANTGELFF.

V is TRBV5-1 and J is TRBJ1-1; perhaps TRBD1 as D (6 bases). Germline assignment: CDR1 SGHRS and CDR2 YFSETQ. This CDR3 has 14 residues. Deletions cut 6 bases from V and 2 bases from J, with 14 bases between. CDR3 sequence: CASNLDRQNTEAFF. CDR3 sequence (DNA): TGCGCCAGCAACCTGGACAGACAAAACACTGAAGCTTTCTTT.